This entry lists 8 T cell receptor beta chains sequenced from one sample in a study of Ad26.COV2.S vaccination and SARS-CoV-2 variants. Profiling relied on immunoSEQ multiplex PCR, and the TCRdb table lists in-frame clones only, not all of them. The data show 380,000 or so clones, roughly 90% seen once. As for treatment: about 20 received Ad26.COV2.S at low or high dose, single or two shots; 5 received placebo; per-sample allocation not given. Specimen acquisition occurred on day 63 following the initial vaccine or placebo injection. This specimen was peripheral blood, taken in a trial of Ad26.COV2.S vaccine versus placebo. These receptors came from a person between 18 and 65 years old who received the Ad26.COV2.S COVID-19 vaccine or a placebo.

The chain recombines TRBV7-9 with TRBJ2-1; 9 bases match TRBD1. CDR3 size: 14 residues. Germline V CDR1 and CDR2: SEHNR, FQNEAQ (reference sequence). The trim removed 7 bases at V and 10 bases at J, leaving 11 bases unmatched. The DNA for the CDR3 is TGTGCCAGCATGGCCGGGACAGGGTCTTGGGAGCAGTTCTTC. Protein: CASMAGTGSWEQFF.

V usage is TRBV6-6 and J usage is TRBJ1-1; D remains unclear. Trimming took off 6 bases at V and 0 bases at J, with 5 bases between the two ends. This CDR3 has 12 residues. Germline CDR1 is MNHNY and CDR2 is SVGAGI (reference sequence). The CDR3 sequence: CASRLMNTEAFF. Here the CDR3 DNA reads TGTGCCAGCAGGCTCATGAACACTGAAGCTTTCTTT.

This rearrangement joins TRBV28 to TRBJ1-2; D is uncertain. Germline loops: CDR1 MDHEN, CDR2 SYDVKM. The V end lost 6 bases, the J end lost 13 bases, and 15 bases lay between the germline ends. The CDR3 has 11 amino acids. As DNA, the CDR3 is TGTGCCAGCAGGAAAATTGGCGTGCTCACCTTC. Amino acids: CASRKIGVLTF.

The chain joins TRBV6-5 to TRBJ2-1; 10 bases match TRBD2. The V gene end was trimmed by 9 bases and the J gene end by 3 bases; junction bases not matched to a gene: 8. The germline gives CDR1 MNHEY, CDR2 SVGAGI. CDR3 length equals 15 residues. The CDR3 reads CASGVAGGGYNEQFF. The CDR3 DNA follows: TGTGCCAGTGGGGTAGCGGGAGGAGGCTACAATGAGCAGTTCTTC.

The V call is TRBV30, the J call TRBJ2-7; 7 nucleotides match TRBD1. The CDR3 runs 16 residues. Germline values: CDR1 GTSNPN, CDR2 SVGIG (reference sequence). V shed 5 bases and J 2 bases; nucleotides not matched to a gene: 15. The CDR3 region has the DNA TGTGCCTGGGCCATGAAACCTGGACAGGTGGCCTACGAGCAGTACTTC. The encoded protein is CAWAMKPGQVAYEQYF.

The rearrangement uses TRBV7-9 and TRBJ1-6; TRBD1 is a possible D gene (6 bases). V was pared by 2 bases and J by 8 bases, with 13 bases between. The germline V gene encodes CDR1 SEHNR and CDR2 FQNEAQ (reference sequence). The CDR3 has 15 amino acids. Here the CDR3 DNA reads TGTGCCAGCAGCTTAAGTCCGGGGGCAGATTCACCCCTCCACTTT. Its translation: CASSLSPGADSPLHF.

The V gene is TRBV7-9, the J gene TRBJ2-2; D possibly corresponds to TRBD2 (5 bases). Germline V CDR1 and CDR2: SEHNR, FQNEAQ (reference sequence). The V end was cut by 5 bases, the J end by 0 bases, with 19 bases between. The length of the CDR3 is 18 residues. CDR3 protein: CASSRLGTPGSNTGELFF. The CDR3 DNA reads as TGTGCCAGCAGCCGCTTAGGAACACCGGGATCGAACACCGGGGAGCTGTTTTTT. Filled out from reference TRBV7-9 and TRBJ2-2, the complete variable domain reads DTGVSQNPRHKITKRGQNVTFRCDPISEHNRLYWYRQTLGQGPEFLTYFQNEAQLEKSRLLSDRFSAERPKGSFSTLEIQRTEQGDSAMYLCASSRLGTPGSNTGELFFGEGSRLTVL.

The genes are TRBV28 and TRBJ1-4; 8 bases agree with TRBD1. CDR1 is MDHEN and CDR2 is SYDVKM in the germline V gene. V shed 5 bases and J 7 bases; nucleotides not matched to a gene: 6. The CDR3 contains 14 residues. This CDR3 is CASSTDRVFEKLFF. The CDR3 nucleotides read TGTGCCAGCAGTACGGACAGGGTGTTTGAAAAACTGTTTTTT.